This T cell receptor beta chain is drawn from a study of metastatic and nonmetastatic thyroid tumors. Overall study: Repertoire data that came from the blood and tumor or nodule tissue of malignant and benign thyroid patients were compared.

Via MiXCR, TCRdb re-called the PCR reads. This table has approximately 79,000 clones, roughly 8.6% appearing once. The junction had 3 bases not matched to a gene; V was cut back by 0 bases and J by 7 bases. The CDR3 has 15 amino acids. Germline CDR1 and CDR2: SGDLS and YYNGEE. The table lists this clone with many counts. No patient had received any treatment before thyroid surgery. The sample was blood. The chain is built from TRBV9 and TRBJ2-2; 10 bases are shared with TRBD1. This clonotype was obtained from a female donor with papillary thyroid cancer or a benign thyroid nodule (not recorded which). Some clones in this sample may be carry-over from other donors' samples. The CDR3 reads CASSVGGTGVGELFF. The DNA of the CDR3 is TGTGCCAGCAGCGTAGGAGGGACAGGGGTCGGGGAGCTGTTTTTT. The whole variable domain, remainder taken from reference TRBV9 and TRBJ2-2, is DSGVTQTPKHLITATGQRVTLRCSPRSGDLSVYWYQQSLDQGLQFLIQYYNGEERAKGNILERFSAQQFPDLHSELNLSSLELGDSALYFCASSVGGTGVGELFFGEGSRLTVL.